Listed below are T cell receptor beta chains from one sample, sequenced in a study of response to subunit inactivated influenza vaccine. Each CDR3 protein is one row after TCRdb ran MiXCR on the RT-PCR reads. This table has approximately 500,000 distinct CDR3 sequences, 10% to 15% appearing once. This sample comprised PBMCs from blood, obtained roughly 48 days after vaccination. These receptors all come from a man in his fifties or sixties who received an inactivated influenza vaccine. The CDR3 runs from the conserved cysteine through the conserved F or W. The D gene is left open where the match is weak.

CDR3 protein: CASSLSGALYEQYF; V gene: TRBV12-3/TRBV12-4; J gene: TRBJ2-7; D gene: NA
CDR3 protein: CASSLDLSSGANVLTF; V gene: TRBV7-9; J gene: TRBJ2-6; D gene: NA
CDR3 protein: CASKPGQGTDTQYF; V gene: TRBV6-1; J gene: TRBJ2-3; D gene: TRBD1
CDR3 protein: CASSLSGGVIDTQYF; V gene: TRBV7-6; J gene: TRBJ2-3; D gene: TRBD2
CDR3 protein: CASSLSAAPDTQYF; V gene: TRBV5-1; J gene: TRBJ2-3; D gene: NA
CDR3 protein: CASTAGGRNEQFF; V gene: TRBV25-1; J gene: TRBJ2-1; D gene: TRBD2
CDR3 protein: CASSRGTSGSAYNEQFF; V gene: TRBV7-9; J gene: TRBJ2-1; D gene: TRBD2
CDR3 protein: CASRVPGLAFNEQFF; V gene: TRBV11-2; J gene: TRBJ2-1; D gene: TRBD2
CDR3 protein: CAISRGGGQLTDTQYF; V gene: TRBV10-3; J gene: TRBJ2-3; D gene: NA
CDR3 protein: CSARDRAGGTNYGYTF; V gene: TRBV20-1; J gene: TRBJ1-2; D gene: TRBD1
CDR3 protein: CASRKTANTGELFF; V gene: TRBV5-1; J gene: TRBJ2-2; D gene: NA
CDR3 protein: CASRRQGHYNEQFF; V gene: TRBV12-3/TRBV12-4; J gene: TRBJ2-1; D gene: TRBD1
CDR3 protein: CASSLAGGQSYNEQFF; V gene: TRBV7-6; J gene: TRBJ2-1; D gene: NA
CDR3 protein: CASSLGGTAEKLFF; V gene: TRBV7-2; J gene: TRBJ1-4; D gene: NA
CDR3 protein: CASSPSGTGNYNEQFF; V gene: TRBV18; J gene: TRBJ2-1; D gene: TRBD1
CDR3 protein: CASSLVASTLGGDTQYF; V gene: TRBV7-2; J gene: TRBJ2-3; D gene: TRBD2
CDR3 protein: CSARDQKHPSYEQYF; V gene: TRBV20-1; J gene: TRBJ2-7; D gene: NA
CDR3 protein: CASSQEGLREQFF; V gene: TRBV4-1; J gene: TRBJ2-1; D gene: NA
CDR3 protein: CASSLSSGGGQETQYF; V gene: TRBV7-2; J gene: TRBJ2-5; D gene: TRBD2
CDR3 protein: CASSGDRGREQFF; V gene: TRBV9; J gene: TRBJ2-1; D gene: TRBD1
CDR3 protein: CASSYAGSFYEQYF; V gene: TRBV6-2/TRBV6-3; J gene: TRBJ2-7; D gene: NA
CDR3 protein: CASSGQGGFRETQYF; V gene: TRBV7-2; J gene: TRBJ2-5; D gene: TRBD1
CDR3 protein: CASSQERMGYGYTF; V gene: TRBV4-3; J gene: TRBJ1-2; D gene: NA
CDR3 protein: CASTGHNEQFF; V gene: TRBV6-2/TRBV6-3; J gene: TRBJ2-1; D gene: NA
CDR3 protein: CSGAAGGVQFF; V gene: TRBV29-1; J gene: TRBJ2-1; D gene: TRBD2
CDR3 protein: CSARIVYRDTQYF; V gene: TRBV20-1; J gene: TRBJ2-3; D gene: NA
CDR3 protein: CASSWTGGTEAFF; V gene: TRBV5-1; J gene: TRBJ1-1; D gene: TRBD1
CDR3 protein: CASSPPLTSGGETQYF; V gene: TRBV7-9; J gene: TRBJ2-5; D gene: TRBD2
CDR3 protein: CASSFRDGDTDTQYF; V gene: TRBV7-8; J gene: TRBJ2-3; D gene: NA
CDR3 protein: CASSLGQFSTIQGNTEAFF; V gene: TRBV7-2; J gene: TRBJ1-1; D gene: NA
CDR3 protein: CASSQGTVHEQYF; V gene: TRBV6-2/TRBV6-3; J gene: TRBJ2-7; D gene: NA
CDR3 protein: CSAIETRGYNSPLHF; V gene: TRBV20-1; J gene: TRBJ1-6; D gene: NA
CDR3 protein: CATSRLAAADTQYF; V gene: TRBV10-3; J gene: TRBJ2-3; D gene: TRBD2
CDR3 protein: CATSAADTQYF; V gene: TRBV24-1; J gene: TRBJ2-3; D gene: NA
CDR3 protein: CATSRQIAGSSYNEQFF; V gene: TRBV15; J gene: TRBJ2-1; D gene: TRBD2
CDR3 protein: CASSPRGGEQQETQYF; V gene: TRBV7-2; J gene: TRBJ2-5; D gene: TRBD2
CDR3 protein: CSARDPASGFTDTQYF; V gene: TRBV20-1; J gene: TRBJ2-3; D gene: TRBD2
CDR3 protein: CASSFPPRTGSGELFF; V gene: TRBV7-9; J gene: TRBJ2-2; D gene: TRBD1
CDR3 protein: CASSLASGLLSAYEQYF; V gene: TRBV7-9; J gene: TRBJ2-7; D gene: NA
CDR3 protein: CASRTGQQATEAFF; V gene: TRBV12-3/TRBV12-4; J gene: TRBJ1-1; D gene: NA
CDR3 protein: CSPSRGQGVQETQYF; V gene: TRBV20-1; J gene: TRBJ2-5; D gene: TRBD1
CDR3 protein: CASSQGWGGNTEAFF; V gene: TRBV4-3; J gene: TRBJ1-1; D gene: NA
CDR3 protein: CASSLREITEAFF; V gene: TRBV28; J gene: TRBJ1-1; D gene: NA
CDR3 protein: CAISGPRTDTQYF; V gene: TRBV10-3; J gene: TRBJ2-3; D gene: NA
CDR3 protein: CASSPDRGNGREQFF; V gene: TRBV9; J gene: TRBJ2-1; D gene: TRBD1
CDR3 protein: CASSPQRGSLLGYTF; V gene: TRBV5-1; J gene: TRBJ1-2; D gene: NA
CDR3 protein: CASSLRMGGYTF; V gene: TRBV5-6; J gene: TRBJ1-2; D gene: NA
CDR3 protein: CSVEEGYF; V gene: TRBV29-1; J gene: TRBJ2-5; D gene: NA
CDR3 protein: CSGRQGSFQETQYF; V gene: TRBV29-1; J gene: TRBJ2-5; D gene: NA
CDR3 protein: CASSSWVGNEQFF; V gene: TRBV12-3/TRBV12-4; J gene: TRBJ2-1; D gene: NA
CDR3 protein: CASSYYSGTGGADTQYF; V gene: TRBV6-5; J gene: TRBJ2-3; D gene: TRBD1
CDR3 protein: CASSTDGGAKNIQYF; V gene: TRBV7-9; J gene: TRBJ2-4; D gene: NA
CDR3 protein: CASRPERGFEQFF; V gene: TRBV5-1; J gene: TRBJ2-1; D gene: NA
CDR3 protein: CASSLIGGRSLNTEAFF; V gene: TRBV7-8; J gene: TRBJ1-1; D gene: NA
CDR3 protein: CASSKIAGGLSTDTQYF; V gene: TRBV12-3/TRBV12-4; J gene: TRBJ2-3; D gene: TRBD2